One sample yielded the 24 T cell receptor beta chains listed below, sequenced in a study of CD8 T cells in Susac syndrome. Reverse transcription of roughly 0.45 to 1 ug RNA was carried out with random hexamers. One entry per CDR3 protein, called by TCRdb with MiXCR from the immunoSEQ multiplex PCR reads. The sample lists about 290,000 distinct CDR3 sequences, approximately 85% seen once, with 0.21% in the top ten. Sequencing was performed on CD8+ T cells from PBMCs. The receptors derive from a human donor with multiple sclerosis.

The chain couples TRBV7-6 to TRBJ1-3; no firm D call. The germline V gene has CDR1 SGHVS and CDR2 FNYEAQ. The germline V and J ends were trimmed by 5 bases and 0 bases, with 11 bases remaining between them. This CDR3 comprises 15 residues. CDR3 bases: TGTGCCAGCAGCGGGGAAGGCGGCTCTGGAAACACCATATATTTT. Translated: CASSGEGGSGNTIYF.

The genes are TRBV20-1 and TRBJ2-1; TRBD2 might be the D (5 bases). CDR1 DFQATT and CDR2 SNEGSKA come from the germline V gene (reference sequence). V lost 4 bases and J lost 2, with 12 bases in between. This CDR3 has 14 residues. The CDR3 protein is CSATTADTYNEQFF. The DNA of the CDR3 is TGCAGTGCTACTACAGCGGATACCTACAATGAGCAGTTCTTC.

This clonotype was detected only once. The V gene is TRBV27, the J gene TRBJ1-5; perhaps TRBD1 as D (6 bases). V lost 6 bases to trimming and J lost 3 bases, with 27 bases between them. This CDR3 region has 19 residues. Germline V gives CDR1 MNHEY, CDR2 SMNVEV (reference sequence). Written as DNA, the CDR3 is TGTGCCAGCAGACCTACCCGGACAGTGGATCCGAATTTCAATCAGCCCCAGCATTTT. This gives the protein CASRPTRTVDPNFNQPQHF.

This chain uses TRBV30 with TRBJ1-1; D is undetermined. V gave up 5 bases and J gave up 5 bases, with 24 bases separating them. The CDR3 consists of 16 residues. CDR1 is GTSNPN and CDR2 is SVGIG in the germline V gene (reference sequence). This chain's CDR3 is CAWGTGPSTLGTEAFF. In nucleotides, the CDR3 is TGTGCCTGGGGTACCGGGCCCTCGACTTTGGGGACTGAAGCTTTCTTT.

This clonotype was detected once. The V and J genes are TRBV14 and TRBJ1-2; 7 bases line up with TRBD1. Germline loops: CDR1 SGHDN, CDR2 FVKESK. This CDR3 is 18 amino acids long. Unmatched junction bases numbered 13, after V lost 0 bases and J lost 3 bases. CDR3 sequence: CASSQEYFIETGHYGYTF. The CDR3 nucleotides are TGTGCCAGCAGCCAAGAATATTTTATTGAGACAGGGCACTATGGCTACACCTTC.

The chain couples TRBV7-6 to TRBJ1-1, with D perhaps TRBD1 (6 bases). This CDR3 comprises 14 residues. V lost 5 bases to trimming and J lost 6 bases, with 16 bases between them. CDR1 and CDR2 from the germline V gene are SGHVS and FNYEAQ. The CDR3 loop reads CASSLWERGSEAFF. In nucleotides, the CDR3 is TGTGCCAGCAGCCTGTGGGAGAGGGGGTCTGAAGCTTTCTTT.

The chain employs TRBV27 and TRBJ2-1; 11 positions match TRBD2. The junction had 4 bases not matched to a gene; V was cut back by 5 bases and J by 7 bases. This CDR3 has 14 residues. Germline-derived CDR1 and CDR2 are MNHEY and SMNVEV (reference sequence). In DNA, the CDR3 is TGTGCCAGCAGTCGATGGACTAGCGGGAATGAGCAGTTCTTC. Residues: CASSRWTSGNEQFF.

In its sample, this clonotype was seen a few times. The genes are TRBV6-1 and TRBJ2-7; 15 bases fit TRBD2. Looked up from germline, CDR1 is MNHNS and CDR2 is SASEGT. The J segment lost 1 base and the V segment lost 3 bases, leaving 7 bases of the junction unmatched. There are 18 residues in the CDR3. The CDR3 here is CASSEARTSGRVSYEQYF. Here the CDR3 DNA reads TGTGCCAGCAGTGAGGCTCGGACTAGCGGGAGGGTTTCCTACGAGCAGTACTTC.

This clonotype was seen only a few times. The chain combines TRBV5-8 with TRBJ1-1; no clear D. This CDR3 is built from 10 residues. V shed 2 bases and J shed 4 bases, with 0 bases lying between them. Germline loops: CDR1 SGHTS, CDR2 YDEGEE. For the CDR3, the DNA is TGTGCCAGCAGCTTCACTGAAGCTTTCTTT. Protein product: CASSFTEAFF. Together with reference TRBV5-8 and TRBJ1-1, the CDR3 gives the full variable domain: EAGVTQSPTHLIKTRGQQATLRCSPISGHTSVYWYQQALGLGLQFLLWYDEGEERNRGNFPPRFSGRQFPNYSSELNVNALELEDSALYLCASSFTEAFFGQGTRLTVV.

CDR3: CASSPPNDPRADTQYF. The CDR3 nucleotides are TGTGCCAGCTCACCACCTAACGATCCCCGGGCAGATACGCAGTATTTT. J is TRBJ2-3 and V is TRBV18; D not resolved. Germline-derived CDR1 and CDR2 are KGHSH and LQKENI. CDR3 length equals 16 residues. V dropped 0 bases and J dropped 4 bases, with 14 bases sitting between them.

The chain's CDR3 is CASSVVAVGYNEQFF. The CDR3 DNA reads TGTGCCAGCAGCGTAGTAGCGGTCGGATACAATGAGCAGTTCTTC. This sequence joins TRBV5-4 and TRBJ2-1; D might be TRBD2 (6 bases). V was pared by 4 bases and J by 4 bases, with 15 bases between. Germline V gene lookup returns CDR1 SGHNT and CDR2 YYREEE (reference sequence). This CDR3 contains 15 residues.

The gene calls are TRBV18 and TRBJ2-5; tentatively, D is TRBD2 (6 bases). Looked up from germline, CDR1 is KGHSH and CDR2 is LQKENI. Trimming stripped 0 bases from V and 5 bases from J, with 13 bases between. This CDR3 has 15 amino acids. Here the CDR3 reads CASSPPVGGKETQYF. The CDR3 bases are TGTGCCAGCTCACCACCGGTGGGGGGAAAGGAGACCCAGTACTTC.

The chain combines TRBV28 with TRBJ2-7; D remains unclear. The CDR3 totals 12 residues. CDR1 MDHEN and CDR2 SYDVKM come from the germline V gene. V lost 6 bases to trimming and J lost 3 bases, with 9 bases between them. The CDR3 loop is CASSLLYYEQYF. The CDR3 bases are TGTGCCAGCAGCCTCCTTTACTACGAGCAGTACTTC.

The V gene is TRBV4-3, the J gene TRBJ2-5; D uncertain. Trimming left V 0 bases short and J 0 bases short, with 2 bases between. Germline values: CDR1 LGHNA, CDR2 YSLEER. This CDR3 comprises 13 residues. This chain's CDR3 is CASSQDNQETQYF. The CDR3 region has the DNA TGCGCCAGCAGCCAAGATAACCAAGAGACCCAGTACTTC.

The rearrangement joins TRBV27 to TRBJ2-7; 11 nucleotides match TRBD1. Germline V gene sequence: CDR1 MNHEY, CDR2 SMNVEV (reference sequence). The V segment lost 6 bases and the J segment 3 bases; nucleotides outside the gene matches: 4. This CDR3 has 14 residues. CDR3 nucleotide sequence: TGTGCCAGCAGCGATGGGACAGGGGGCTACGAGCAGTACTTC. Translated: CASSDGTGGYEQYF.

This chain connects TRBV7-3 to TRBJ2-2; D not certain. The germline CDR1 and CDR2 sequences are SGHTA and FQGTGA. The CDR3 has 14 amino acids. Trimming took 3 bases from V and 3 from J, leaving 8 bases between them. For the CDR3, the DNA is TGTGCCAGCAGCTTCGAAGGGTACACCGGGGAGCTGTTTTTT. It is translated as CASSFEGYTGELFF.

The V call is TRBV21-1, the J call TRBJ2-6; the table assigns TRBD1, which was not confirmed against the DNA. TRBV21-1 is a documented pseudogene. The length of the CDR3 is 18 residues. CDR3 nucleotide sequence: TGTGCCAGCAGCAGCAAAGATGGGCGGTACTCTGGGGCCAACGTCCTGACTTTC. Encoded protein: CASSSKDGRYSGANVLTF.

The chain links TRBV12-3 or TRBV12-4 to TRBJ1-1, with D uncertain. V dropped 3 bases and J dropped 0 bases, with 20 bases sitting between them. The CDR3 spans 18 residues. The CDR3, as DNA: TGTGCCAGCAGTTTTTTTATACGTACTCTGGTGGTGAACACTGAAGCTTTCTTT. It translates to CASSFFIRTLVVNTEAFF.

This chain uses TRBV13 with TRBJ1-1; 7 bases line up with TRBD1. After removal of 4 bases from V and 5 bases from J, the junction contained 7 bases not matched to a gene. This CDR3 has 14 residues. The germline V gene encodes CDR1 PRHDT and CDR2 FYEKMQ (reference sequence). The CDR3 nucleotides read TGTGCCAGCAGCTCCAACAGGGGAGGGACTGAAGCTTTCTTT. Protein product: CASSSNRGGTEAFF.

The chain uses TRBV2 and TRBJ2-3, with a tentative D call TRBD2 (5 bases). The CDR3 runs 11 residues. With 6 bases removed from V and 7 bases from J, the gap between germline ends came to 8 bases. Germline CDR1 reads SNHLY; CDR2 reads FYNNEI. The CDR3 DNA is TGTGCCAGCAGGGGGAGTCATACGCAGTATTTT. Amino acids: CASRGSHTQYF. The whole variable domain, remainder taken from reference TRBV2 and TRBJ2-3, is EPEVTQTPSHQVTQMGQEVILRCVPISNHLYFYWYRQILGQKVEFLVSFYNNEISEKSEIFDDQFSVERPDGSNFTLKIRSTKLEDSAMYFCASRGSHTQYFGPGTRLTVL.

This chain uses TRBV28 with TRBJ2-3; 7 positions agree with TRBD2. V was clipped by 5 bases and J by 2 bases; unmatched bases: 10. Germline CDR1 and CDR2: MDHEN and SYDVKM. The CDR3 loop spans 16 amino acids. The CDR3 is CASSQGGTGDTDTQYF. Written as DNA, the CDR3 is TGTGCCAGCAGTCAGGGAGGGACCGGAGACACAGATACGCAGTATTTT.

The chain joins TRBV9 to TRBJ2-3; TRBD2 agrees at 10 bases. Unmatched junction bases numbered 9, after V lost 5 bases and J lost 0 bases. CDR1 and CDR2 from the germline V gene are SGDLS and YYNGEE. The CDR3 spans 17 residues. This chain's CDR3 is CASRSLAGASSTDTQYF. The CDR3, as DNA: TGTGCCAGCAGGAGTCTAGCGGGAGCTTCTAGCACAGATACGCAGTATTTT.

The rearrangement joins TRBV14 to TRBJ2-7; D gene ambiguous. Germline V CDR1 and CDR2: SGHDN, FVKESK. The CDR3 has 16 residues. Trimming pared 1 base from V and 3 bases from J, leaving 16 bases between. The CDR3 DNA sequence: TGTGCCAGCAGCCAAGTTATGGGCCAACGTCTCTACGAGCAGTACTTC. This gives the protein CASSQVMGQRLYEQYF.

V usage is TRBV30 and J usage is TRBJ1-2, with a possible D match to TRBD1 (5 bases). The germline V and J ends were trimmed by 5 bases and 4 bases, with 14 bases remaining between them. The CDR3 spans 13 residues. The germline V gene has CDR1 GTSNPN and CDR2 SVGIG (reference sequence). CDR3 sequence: CAWSGGDAYGYTF. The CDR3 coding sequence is TGTGCCTGGTCCGGGGGGGACGCCTATGGCTACACCTTC.